This T cell receptor beta chain comes out of a study of Graves' ophthalmopathy and Graves' hyperthyroidism. Overall study findings and caveats: Blood shared most expanded thyroid clonotypes above 0.001 frequency.

A word on this clonotype: Its specificity is not known.

V trimming: 0 bases; J trimming: 1 base; junction bases outside the gene matches: 6. Germline V gene sequence: CDR1 SGHDT, CDR2 YYEEEE. The CDR3 has 17 residues. Amplified material comprised TCR beta CDR3 regions derived from RNA transcripts. First-round RT-PCR used HTBI primers; second-round multiplex PCR followed. TCRdb analysed the multiplex PCR reads with MiXCR anew, one entry per CDR3 protein. The sample lists approximately 1.2 million distinct CDR3 sequences; about 40% were seen once. The chain couples TRBV5-6 to TRBJ1-5; TRBD1 matches at 8 bases. Sequences were obtained from peripheral blood or thyroid tissue (not recorded which). The sequence was collected from an adult man with Graves' hyperthyroidism. CDR3 in DNA: TGTGCCAGCAGCTTGGGAGACAGGGGAAAGAGCAATCAGCCCCAGCATTTT. Translation: CASSLGDRGKSNQPQHF.